This TCR beta chain emerged from a study of response to subunit inactivated influenza vaccine. TCRdb passed the RT-PCR reads through MiXCR, listing each CDR3 protein once. The sample has 500,000 to 600,000 distinct CDR3 sequences, roughly 12% seen once. The CDR3 totals 16 residues. V dropped 4 bases and J dropped 0; count of bases not matched to a gene: 7. Germline CDR1 reads SGHRS; CDR2 reads YFSETQ. The data were also submitted as part of a second study, on T cells expressing NK-cell markers. As reported in that work: The authors made TCR beta cDNA libraries by 5'RACE template switching. This switching added a universal primer site and UMIs. According to the study, TCR beta repertoires originated from sorted CD3+CD56+NKG2C+, CD3+CD56+NKG2C- and CD3+CD56-NKG2C+ T cells. Eight donors were sequenced, seven testing HCMV-seropositive and one testing seronegative. One observes that, in a handful of donors, these clonotypes were also the leading ones within the CD3+CD56-NKG2C+ fraction.

This chain joins TRBV5-1 and TRBJ2-5; 9 nucleotides line up with TRBD1. Sequencing was performed on PBMCs from blood, taken on the day of vaccination. This clonotype was sampled from a man in his forties or fifties who received an inactivated influenza vaccine. Here the CDR3 reads CASSPFGTGNQETQYF. The CDR3 coding sequence is TGCGCCAGCAGCCCCTTTGGGACAGGGAACCAAGAGACCCAGTACTTC. Variable domain in full (rest from reference TRBV5-1 and TRBJ2-5): KAGVTQTPRYLIKTRGQQVTLSCSPISGHRSVSWYQQTPGQGLQFLFEYFSETQRNKGNFPGRFSGRQFSNSRSEMNVSTLELGDSALYLCASSPFGTGNQETQYFGPGTRLLVL.